Sequencing of this T cell receptor (beta chain) was carried out in a study of shared clonotypes between healthy human individuals. This CDR3 region has 19 residues. Germline trimming cut 3 bases from V and 5 bases from J; bases unmatched to any gene: 15. CDR1 SGHAT and CDR2 FQNNGV come from the germline V gene. Original processing methods: Filtering was not the same, since immunoSEQ gave junction-only sequences without quality scores. Only in-frame clones appear in the TCRdb table, and some are missing; sequencing was by immunoSEQ multiplex PCR. D and trimming were read from the DNA, whereas the V and J calls and clone size are those reported in that table. In the table there are some 1,600,000 clones, 95% to 99% of which are singletons.

J is TRBJ2-1 and V is TRBV11-2; 11 bases agree with TRBD2. Material for sequencing was naive CD4+ T cells sorted from blood. The subset here: CD45RA+ positively selected. The receptor comes from a man younger than 40 in good health. The DNA for the CDR3 is TGTGCCAGCAGCTTTTTTTCGATATTCGGGACTAGCGGACACAATGAGCAGTTCTTC. Translation: CASSFFSIFGTSGHNEQFF.